A selection of T cell receptor beta chains follows, all from one sample in a study of neurological immune-mediated disorders. TCRdb fed the 5' RACE reads into MiXCR, producing one record per CDR3 protein. The top ten clones hold approximately 7.4% of a sample with about 74,000 distinct CDR3 sequences, roughly 5.6% of them seen once. Sequenced input: PBMCs. These receptor sequences come from a man aged 18-30 years with multiple sclerosis. CDR3s include the opening cysteine and the closing phenylalanine or tryptophan. The order of the fields is CDR3 protein, CDR3 DNA, J gene, clone size, D gene, V gene. A D gene is named only where the DNA matches it firmly. Clone size is stated in some rows and not others, as once, few, many or a class when expanded.

CDR3aa: CASSQDPIAGVGTDTQYF; CDR3nt: TGTGCCAGCAGCCAGGACCCAATAGCGGGGGTTGGCACAGATACGCAGTATTTT; j_gene: TRBJ2-3; abundance: many; d_gene: TRBD2; v_gene: TRBV4-2
CDR3aa: CASSGAARGQTGELFF; CDR3nt: TGTGCCAGCAGCGGGGCGGCCAGGGGGCAAACCGGAGAGCTGTTTTTT; j_gene: TRBJ2-2; abundance: many; d_gene: TRBD1; v_gene: TRBV9
CDR3aa: CASSIAGPGANVLTF; CDR3nt: TGTGCCAGTAGTATAGCAGGGCCTGGGGCCAACGTCCTGACTTTC; j_gene: TRBJ2-6; abundance: many; d_gene: -; v_gene: TRBV19
CDR3aa: CSARWGSNQPQHF; CDR3nt: TGCAGTGCTAGATGGGGGAGCAATCAGCCCCAGCATTTT; j_gene: TRBJ1-5; abundance: many; d_gene: -; v_gene: TRBV20-1
CDR3aa: CASSRQGRVYEQYF; CDR3nt: TGTGCCAGCAGCCGACAGGGTAGGGTCTACGAGCAGTACTTC; j_gene: TRBJ2-7; abundance: many; d_gene: TRBD1; v_gene: TRBV7-2
CDR3aa: CAGRGIMNTEAFF; CDR3nt: TGTGCCGGGCGGGGCATTATGAACACTGAAGCTTTCTTT; j_gene: TRBJ1-1; abundance: -; d_gene: -; v_gene: TRBV2
CDR3aa: CSASSGGGNTIYF; CDR3nt: TGCAGTGCTAGTAGTGGAGGTGGAAACACCATATATTTT; j_gene: TRBJ1-3; abundance: many; d_gene: -; v_gene: TRBV20-1
CDR3aa: CASSLAETTHGYTF; CDR3nt: TGTGCCAGCAGTTTAGCGGAAACCACGCATGGCTACACCTTC; j_gene: TRBJ1-2; abundance: few; d_gene: -; v_gene: TRBV12-3/TRBV12-4
CDR3aa: CASSIRDNTYEQYF; CDR3nt: TGCGCCAGCAGCATCCGGGACAATACCTACGAGCAGTACTTC; j_gene: TRBJ2-7; abundance: many; d_gene: -; v_gene: TRBV5-1
CDR3aa: CASSRQSQYIQYF; CDR3nt: TGTGCCAGCTCGCGACAGTCTCAGTACATTCAGTACTTC; j_gene: TRBJ2-4; abundance: many; d_gene: -; v_gene: TRBV18
CDR3aa: CASSALYNSPLHF; CDR3nt: TGTGCCAGCAGCGCCCTCTATAATTCACCCCTCCACTTT; j_gene: TRBJ1-6; abundance: many; d_gene: -; v_gene: TRBV9
CDR3aa: CSGGDRTYNEQFF; CDR3nt: TGCAGCGGGGGGGACAGAACCTACAATGAGCAGTTCTTC; j_gene: TRBJ2-1; abundance: many; d_gene: -; v_gene: TRBV29-1
CDR3aa: CASSLSASVYNEQFF; CDR3nt: TGTGCCAGCAGCCTCAGTGCTAGCGTTTACAATGAGCAGTTCTTC; j_gene: TRBJ2-1; abundance: many; d_gene: -; v_gene: TRBV7-3
CDR3aa: CASSSIAGPRNEQFF; CDR3nt: TGTGCCAGCAGCTCAATAGCGGGGCCTCGTAATGAGCAGTTCTTC; j_gene: TRBJ2-1; abundance: many; d_gene: TRBD2; v_gene: TRBV7-8
CDR3aa: CSAREDRDRDYTF; CDR3nt: TGCAGTGCTAGAGAAGACAGGGATCGGGACTACACCTTC; j_gene: TRBJ1-2; abundance: many; d_gene: TRBD1; v_gene: TRBV20-1
CDR3aa: CASSLDRFLNYGYTF; CDR3nt: TGCGCCAGCAGCTTGGACCGTTTTTTAAACTATGGCTACACCTTC; j_gene: TRBJ1-2; abundance: many; d_gene: -; v_gene: TRBV5-1
CDR3aa: CASREQGAQETQYF; CDR3nt: TGTGCCAGCAGAGAACAGGGGGCGCAAGAGACCCAGTACTTC; j_gene: TRBJ2-5; abundance: many; d_gene: TRBD1; v_gene: TRBV6-6
CDR3aa: CSARQDTQYF; CDR3nt: TGCAGTGCTCGTCAAGATACGCAGTATTTT; j_gene: TRBJ2-3; abundance: many; d_gene: -; v_gene: TRBV20-1
CDR3aa: CASSPRILQGSPLHF; CDR3nt: TGTGCCAGCTCACCCAGGATCTTACAGGGATCACCCCTCCACTTT; j_gene: TRBJ1-6; abundance: -; d_gene: -; v_gene: TRBV18
CDR3aa: CASTFGGGRVSGELFF; CDR3nt: TGTGCCAGCACCTTCGGAGGGGGCAGGGTTTCCGGGGAGCTGTTTTTT; j_gene: TRBJ2-2; abundance: many; d_gene: -; v_gene: TRBV12-3/TRBV12-4
CDR3aa: CASSKAGETSGVDNEQFF; CDR3nt: TGTGCCAGCAGCAAAGCTGGGGAGACTAGCGGGGTAGACAATGAGCAGTTCTTC; j_gene: TRBJ2-1; abundance: many; d_gene: -; v_gene: TRBV21-1
CDR3aa: CATSLSRDAANVLTF; CDR3nt: TGTGCCACCAGCCTAAGCCGGGATGCGGCCAACGTCCTGACTTTC; j_gene: TRBJ2-6; abundance: many; d_gene: -; v_gene: TRBV15
CDR3aa: CASSLRVGGTSTDTQYF; CDR3nt: TGTGCCAGCAGCTTAAGGGTTGGCGGGACGTCGACAGATACGCAGTATTTT; j_gene: TRBJ2-3; abundance: many; d_gene: -; v_gene: TRBV7-3
CDR3aa: CASSRGQGGGYTF; CDR3nt: TGTGCCAGCAGCCGCGGACAGGGTGGCGGCTACACCTTC; j_gene: TRBJ1-2; abundance: many; d_gene: TRBD1; v_gene: TRBV7-3
CDR3aa: CSASTHLASGDYNEQFF; CDR3nt: TGCAGTGCTAGTACCCATTTGGCTAGCGGAGATTACAATGAGCAGTTCTTC; j_gene: TRBJ2-1; abundance: many; d_gene: TRBD2; v_gene: TRBV20-1
CDR3aa: CASSFSLYSYEQYF; CDR3nt: TGTGCCAGCAGCTTTTCTCTATACTCCTACGAGCAGTACTTC; j_gene: TRBJ2-7; abundance: many; d_gene: -; v_gene: TRBV5-4
CDR3aa: CASSLASIQGLNTEAFF; CDR3nt: TGCGCCAGCAGCTTGGCAAGTATACAGGGCTTGAACACTGAAGCTTTCTTT; j_gene: TRBJ1-1; abundance: few; d_gene: -; v_gene: TRBV5-1